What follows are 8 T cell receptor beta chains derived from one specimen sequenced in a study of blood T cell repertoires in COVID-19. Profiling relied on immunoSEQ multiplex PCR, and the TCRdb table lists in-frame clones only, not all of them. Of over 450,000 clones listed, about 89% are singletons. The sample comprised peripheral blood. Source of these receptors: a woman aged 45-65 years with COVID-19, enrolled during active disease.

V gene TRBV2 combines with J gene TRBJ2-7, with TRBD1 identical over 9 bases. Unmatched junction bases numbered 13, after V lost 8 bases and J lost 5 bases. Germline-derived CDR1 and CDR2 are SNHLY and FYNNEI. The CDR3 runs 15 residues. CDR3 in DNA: TGTGCCAGCCGACCTGGGACAGGGCCTTCAGACGAGCAGTACTTC. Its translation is CASRPGTGPSDEQYF.

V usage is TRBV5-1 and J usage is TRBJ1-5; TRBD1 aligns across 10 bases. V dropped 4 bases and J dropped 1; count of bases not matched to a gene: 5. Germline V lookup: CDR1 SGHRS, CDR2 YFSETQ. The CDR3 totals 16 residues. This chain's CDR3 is CASSPGQGTSNQPQHF. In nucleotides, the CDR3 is TGCGCCAGCAGCCCGGGACAGGGGACGAGCAATCAGCCCCAGCATTTT.

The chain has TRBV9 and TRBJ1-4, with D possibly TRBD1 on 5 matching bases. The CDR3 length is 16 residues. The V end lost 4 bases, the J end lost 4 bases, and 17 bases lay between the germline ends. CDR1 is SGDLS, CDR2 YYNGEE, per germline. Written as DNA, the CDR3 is TGTGCCAGCAGCCTCGGAGACAGCGTCGGTAATGAAAAACTGTTTTTT. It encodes CASSLGDSVGNEKLFF.

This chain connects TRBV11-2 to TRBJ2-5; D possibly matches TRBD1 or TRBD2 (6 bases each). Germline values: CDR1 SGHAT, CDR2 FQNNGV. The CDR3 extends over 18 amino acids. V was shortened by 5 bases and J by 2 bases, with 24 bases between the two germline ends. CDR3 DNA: TGTGCCAGCAGCCTAGGGGGGCCTCCCAGAGGCGGGCAAGAGACCCAGTACTTC. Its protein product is CASSLGGPPRGGQETQYF.

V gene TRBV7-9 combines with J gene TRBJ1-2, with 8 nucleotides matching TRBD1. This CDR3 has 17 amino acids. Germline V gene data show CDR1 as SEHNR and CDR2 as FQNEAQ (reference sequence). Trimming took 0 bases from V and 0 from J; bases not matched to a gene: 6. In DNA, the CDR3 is TGTGCCAGCAGCTTAGCGGTGGACAGGGATCCTAACTATGGCTACACCTTC. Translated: CASSLAVDRDPNYGYTF.

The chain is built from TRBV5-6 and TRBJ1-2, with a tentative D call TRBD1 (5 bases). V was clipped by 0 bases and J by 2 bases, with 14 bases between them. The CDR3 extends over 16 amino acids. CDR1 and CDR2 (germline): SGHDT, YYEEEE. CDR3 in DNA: TGTGCCAGCAGCTTGGGGATCAGGGTTGGGAACTATGGCTACACCTTC. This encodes CASSLGIRVGNYGYTF. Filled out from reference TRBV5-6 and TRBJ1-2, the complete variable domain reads DAGVTQSPTHLIKTRGQQVTLRCSPKSGHDTVSWYQQALGQGPQFIFQYYEEEERQRGNFPDRFSGHQFPNYSSELNVNALLLGDSALYLCASSLGIRVGNYGYTFGSGTRLTVV.

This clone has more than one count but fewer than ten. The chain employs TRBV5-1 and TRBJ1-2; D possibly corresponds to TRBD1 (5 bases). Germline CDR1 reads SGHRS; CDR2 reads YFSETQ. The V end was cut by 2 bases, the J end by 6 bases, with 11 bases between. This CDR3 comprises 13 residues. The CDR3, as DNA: TGCGCCAGCAGCTTACCAGGGTCGGATGGCTACACCTTC. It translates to CASSLPGSDGYTF.

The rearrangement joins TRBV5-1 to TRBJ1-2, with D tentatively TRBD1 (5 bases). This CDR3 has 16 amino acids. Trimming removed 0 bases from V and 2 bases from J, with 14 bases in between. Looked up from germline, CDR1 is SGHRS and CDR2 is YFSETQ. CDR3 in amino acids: CASSLVSGQGNYGYTF. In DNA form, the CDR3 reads TGCGCCAGCAGCTTGGTCTCAGGTCAGGGCAACTATGGCTACACCTTC.